This is a list of T cell receptor beta chains from one sample in a study of T cells in Graves' hyperthyroidism and ophthalmopathy. Using its own MiXCR run on the multiplex PCR reads, TCRdb lists one record per CDR3 protein. The table has more than 550,000 distinct CDR3 sequences, just under 45% seen once. Material for sequencing was peripheral blood or thyroid tissue (not recorded which). Receptors were obtained from an adult man with Graves' disease, either hyperthyroidism or ophthalmopathy (not recorded which). Both conserved end residues are part of each CDR3.

V gene: TRBV2
J gene: TRBJ1-2
CDR3 protein: CAESGGGGYTF

V gene: TRBV25-1
J gene: TRBJ1-2
CDR3 protein: CASSTTDRGPYGYTF

V gene: TRBV12-5
J gene: TRBJ1-5
CDR3 protein: CASGLGQGLQPQHF

V gene: TRBV19
J gene: TRBJ1-1
CDR3 protein: CASITVNTEAFF

V gene: TRBV12-3/TRBV12-4
J gene: TRBJ2-7
CDR3 protein: CASRLGVGLDAQYF

V gene: TRBV7-2
J gene: TRBJ2-5
CDR3 protein: CASSLAGEQETQYF

V gene: TRBV7-2
J gene: TRBJ1-4
CDR3 protein: CASSQVQGAEEKLFF

V gene: TRBV19
J gene: TRBJ2-5
CDR3 protein: CARVWEQETQYF

V gene: TRBV5-1
J gene: TRBJ2-7
CDR3 protein: CASSNQQAYEQYF

V gene: TRBV10-2
J gene: TRBJ2-5
CDR3 protein: CAISGGQGEETQYF

V gene: TRBV10-3
J gene: TRBJ2-7
CDR3 protein: CASSVTEGTYEQYF

V gene: TRBV24-1
J gene: TRBJ1-1
CDR3 protein: CATSARGRTEAFF

V gene: TRBV24-1
J gene: TRBJ1-5
CDR3 protein: CATSAREPNQPQHF

V gene: TRBV24-1
J gene: TRBJ1-1
CDR3 protein: CAWSAMNTEAFF

V gene: TRBV2
J gene: TRBJ2-7
CDR3 protein: CASSEAGAASYEQYF

V gene: TRBV20-1
J gene: TRBJ2-7
CDR3 protein: CSAIRLAGDEQYF

V gene: TRBV3-1
J gene: TRBJ2-5
CDR3 protein: CASSQGRLTQETQYF

V gene: TRBV10-3
J gene: TRBJ2-3
CDR3 protein: CASSYRGGSADTQYF

V gene: TRBV5-1
J gene: TRBJ1-4
CDR3 protein: CASSISTGKEKLFF

V gene: TRBV7-8
J gene: TRBJ1-2
CDR3 protein: CASSLRTGRAPGYTF

V gene: TRBV2
J gene: TRBJ1-5
CDR3 protein: CASRPDYSNQPQHF

V gene: TRBV2
J gene: TRBJ2-7
CDR3 protein: CASRLTGQGAVEQYF

V gene: TRBV5-1
J gene: TRBJ2-2
CDR3 protein: CASSQTDSRPTGELFF

V gene: TRBV2
J gene: TRBJ1-1
CDR3 protein: CASSLTALRGTEAFF

V gene: TRBV7-6
J gene: TRBJ2-7
CDR3 protein: CASSLGGAGGSYEQYF

V gene: TRBV18
J gene: TRBJ2-6
CDR3 protein: CASSPRAQSGANVLTF

V gene: TRBV12-3/TRBV12-4
J gene: TRBJ1-1
CDR3 protein: CASSLEGAKVVAFF

V gene: TRBV7-3
J gene: TRBJ2-7
CDR3 protein: CASSLTSGMSYEQYF

V gene: TRBV15
J gene: TRBJ1-5
CDR3 protein: CATSSWTGNQPQHF

V gene: TRBV24-1
J gene: TRBJ2-3
CDR3 protein: CATSHQGRTDTQYF

V gene: TRBV7-9
J gene: TRBJ2-5
CDR3 protein: CASSSTGTSGNQETQYF

V gene: TRBV5-1
J gene: TRBJ2-7
CDR3 protein: CASSQVRGDPYEQYF

V gene: TRBV7-9
J gene: TRBJ1-1
CDR3 protein: CASSPTDYTEAFF

V gene: TRBV7-9
J gene: TRBJ1-1
CDR3 protein: CASSPRTGNSEAFF

V gene: TRBV14
J gene: TRBJ1-6
CDR3 protein: CASSLTGGVSPLHF

V gene: TRBV29-1
J gene: TRBJ1-3
CDR3 protein: CSVGGTASGNTIYF

V gene: TRBV25-1
J gene: TRBJ1-6
CDR3 protein: CASSARDPRSFGNSPLHF

V gene: TRBV6-5
J gene: TRBJ1-5
CDR3 protein: CASRTANQPQHF

V gene: TRBV7-2
J gene: TRBJ2-7
CDR3 protein: CASSAGTSGRYGQYF

V gene: TRBV15
J gene: TRBJ1-2
CDR3 protein: CATSDPGTGGFFYGYTF

V gene: TRBV7-9
J gene: TRBJ2-7
CDR3 protein: CASSLEGPKDEQYF

V gene: TRBV2
J gene: TRBJ2-2
CDR3 protein: CASTGQGASGELFF

V gene: TRBV29-1
J gene: TRBJ2-7
CDR3 protein: CSVEPVEGTRYEQYF

V gene: TRBV29-1
J gene: TRBJ2-7
CDR3 protein: CSVSGRSYEQYF

V gene: TRBV11-1
J gene: TRBJ2-7
CDR3 protein: CARFQGLLYEQYF

V gene: TRBV29-1
J gene: TRBJ2-6
CDR3 protein: CSVFRDRANVLTF

V gene: TRBV9
J gene: TRBJ1-6
CDR3 protein: CASSVSGTDASPLHF

V gene: TRBV7-2
J gene: TRBJ2-2
CDR3 protein: CASSGGLAGVDGELFF

V gene: TRBV20-1
J gene: TRBJ1-1
CDR3 protein: CSARALRTDNTEAFF

V gene: TRBV7-3
J gene: TRBJ2-7
CDR3 protein: CASSSFRGYEQYF

V gene: TRBV5-6
J gene: TRBJ1-4
CDR3 protein: CASSVRQGEDEKLFF

V gene: TRBV19
J gene: TRBJ1-5
CDR3 protein: CASSPLPGSNQPQHF

V gene: TRBV10-3
J gene: TRBJ1-3
CDR3 protein: CAISANREKGNTIYF

V gene: TRBV18
J gene: TRBJ1-1
CDR3 protein: CASSPSYRVGTEAFF

V gene: TRBV6-1
J gene: TRBJ2-7
CDR3 protein: CASSEGQGQGYEQYF